One and the same sample provided the 18 T cell receptor beta chains below, sequenced in a study of T cell repertoires in cytomegalovirus infection. These receptors are not linked to any known antigen. Using its own MiXCR run on the reads, TCRdb lists one record per CDR3 protein. Of 600,000 to 700,000 distinct CDR3 sequences listed, approximately 33% are singletons. The specimen was cultured PBMCs, collected from culture after CMV antigen stimulation. The receptors originated from a human donor in good health (CMV status not recorded). Some clones in this sample may be carry-over from other donors' samples.

CDR3 nucleotide sequence: TGTGCCAGCAGAGGGGGGGGGGGCCACCCGGCCAACACTGAAGCTTTCTTT. This codes for CASRGGGGHPANTEAFF. The chain carries TRBV28 and TRBJ1-1; a possible D gene is TRBD1 (6 bases). The V gene lost 6 bases and the J gene lost 2 bases, with 22 bases spanning the gap. Per germline, CDR1 MDHEN and CDR2 SYDVKM. The CDR3 runs 17 residues.

This rearrangement joins TRBV29-1 to TRBJ2-1; D call uncertain. V dropped 4 bases and J dropped 0 bases, with 22 bases sitting between them. Looked up from germline, CDR1 is SQVTM and CDR2 is ANQGSEA. The CDR3 is 18 amino acids. CDR3 DNA sequence: TGCAGCGTTGCATACCTTGTCGACTCCAAAGGCTCCTACAATGAGCAGTTCTTC. Its translation is CSVAYLVDSKGSYNEQFF.

The DNA for the CDR3 is TGCAGCGTCCCGGCGTGGGGGGCGACAGATACGCAGTATTTT. This codes for CSVPAWGATDTQYF. The rearrangement links TRBV29-1 to TRBJ2-3; D is possibly TRBD1 or TRBD2 (6 bases each). V lost 6 bases and J lost 3, with 16 bases in between. The CDR3 is 14 residues long. Germline V gene lookup returns CDR1 SQVTM and CDR2 ANQGSEA.

The V call is TRBV27, the J call TRBJ2-7; a possible D gene is TRBD1 (5 bases). V shed 6 bases and J shed 5 bases, with 14 bases lying between them. The germline gives CDR1 MNHEY, CDR2 SMNVEV (reference sequence). The CDR3 has 13 residues. The CDR3 spells CASSQTVHHEQYF. The CDR3 region has the DNA TGTGCCAGCAGCCAGACAGTTCACCACGAGCAGTACTTC.

For the CDR3, the DNA is TGTGCCAGCAGTGAGCAAGCCAAAAACATTCAGTACTTC. As protein: CASSEQAKNIQYF. The V call is TRBV6-1, the J call TRBJ2-4; no definite D call. Trimming stripped 3 bases from V and 0 bases from J, with 3 bases between. Germline V CDR1 and CDR2: MNHNS, SASEGT. This CDR3 has 13 amino acids.

The V and J genes are TRBV6-2 or TRBV6-3 and TRBJ2-1, with a tentative D call TRBD2 (5 bases). Germline V gives CDR1 MNHEY, CDR2 SVGEGT. This CDR3 is 13 amino acids long. The V end was cut by 6 bases, the J end by 10 bases, with 16 bases between. CDR3 amino acids: CASRVVREGEQFF. The CDR3 DNA reads as TGTGCCAGCAGGGTTGTCCGGGAAGGGGAGCAGTTCTTC.

This clonotype has more than one count but fewer than ten. The chain couples TRBV11-2 to TRBJ1-6; 11 nucleotides agree with TRBD1. V was clipped by 6 bases and J by 7 bases; unmatched bases: 8. The CDR3 is 16 amino acids. CDR1 is SGHAT, CDR2 FQNNGV, per germline. The CDR3, as DNA: TGTGCCAGCAGGGACAGGGGGCATCCCGCAAATTCACCCCTCCACTTT. Translation: CASRDRGHPANSPLHF.

The chain combines TRBV7-8 with TRBJ1-1, with 9 bases identical to TRBD1. Germline V gene lookup returns CDR1 SGHVS and CDR2 FQNEAQ. CDR3 length equals 15 residues. V trimming: 5 bases; J trimming: 4 bases; junction bases outside the gene matches: 8. CDR3 bases: TGTGCCAGCAGCCTCTACCGGGACAGGGTCACTGAAGCTTTCTTT. It encodes CASSLYRDRVTEAFF.

This sequence joins TRBV25-1 and TRBJ2-3, with D perhaps matching TRBD1 or TRBD2 (6 bases each). Deletions cut 3 bases from V and 4 bases from J, with 14 bases between. The V gene's germline CDR1 is MGHDK and CDR2 SYGVNS. The CDR3 has 15 residues. CDR3 sequence reads: CASSDHHGGADTQYF. In DNA form, the CDR3 reads TGTGCCAGCAGTGATCATCACGGGGGCGCAGATACGCAGTATTTT.

This clonotype was counted a few times. The V and J genes are TRBV6-6 and TRBJ2-5; the match to TRBD2 covers 10 bases. V trimming: 2 bases; J trimming: 5 bases; junction bases outside the gene matches: 8. The CDR3 runs to 16 residues. Germline CDR1 and CDR2: MNHNY and SVGAGI (reference sequence). The CDR3 spells CASSYGAGGIRETQYF. In nucleotides, the CDR3 is TGTGCCAGCAGTTACGGAGCGGGGGGGATACGGGAGACCCAGTACTTC.

This clonotype has only a few counts. The rearrangement uses TRBV11-2 and TRBJ2-1; D gene uncertain. The ends were cut back, 5 bases at V and 9 bases at J, with 14 bases in the middle. This CDR3 region has 13 residues. Germline values: CDR1 SGHAT, CDR2 FQNNGV. The CDR3 is CASSLAVPAEQFF. CDR3 DNA sequence: TGTGCCAGCAGCCTCGCTGTCCCGGCTGAGCAGTTCTTC.

The rearrangement links TRBV12-3 or TRBV12-4 to TRBJ1-5, with 11 positions matching TRBD1. The V and J ends lost 6 bases and 4 bases, in that order; junction bases with no gene match: 11. The CDR3 loop spans 17 amino acids. CDR3 loop: CASSPPRTGGRNQPQHF. CDR3 in DNA: TGTGCCAGCAGCCCTCCCCGGACAGGGGGCAGGAATCAGCCCCAGCATTTT.

This clonotype was picked up a small number of times. The V gene is TRBV12-3 or TRBV12-4, the J gene TRBJ2-3, with 10 nucleotides matching TRBD2. The V and J ends lost 5 bases and 7 bases, in that order; junction bases with no gene match: 12. The CDR3 totals 16 residues. This CDR3 is CASSASGSQPTHTQYF. For the CDR3, the DNA is TGTGCCAGCAGTGCTAGCGGGAGCCAACCCACCCATACGCAGTATTTT.

This clonotype appeared many times. The J gene is TRBJ2-5, the V gene TRBV7-2, with TRBD2 as a possible D gene (6 bases). The CDR3 is made up of 13 amino acids. Looked up from germline, CDR1 is SGHTA and CDR2 is FQGNSA. Trimming pared 4 bases from V and 1 base from J, leaving 7 bases between. The CDR3 nucleotides read TGTGCCAGCAGCTCGGGACTCCAAGAGACCCAGTACTTC. Protein sequence: CASSSGLQETQYF.

This clonotype was picked up many times. CDR3 sequence reads: CASSRLSGMADTQYF. CDR3 DNA: TGTGCCAGCAGCCGACTAAGCGGGATGGCAGATACGCAGTATTTT. The gene calls are TRBV7-9 and TRBJ2-3, with TRBD2 matching over 7 bases. This CDR3 spans 15 amino acids. Losses at the gene ends were 5 bases for V and 4 bases for J; bases not matched to a gene: 9. CDR1 and CDR2 from the germline V gene are SEHNR and FQNEAQ (reference sequence). The full variable domain, in which reference TRBV7-9 and TRBJ2-3 provide the parts outside the CDR3, is DTGVSQNPRHKITKRGQNVTFRCDPISEHNRLYWYRQTLGQGPEFLTYFQNEAQLEKSRLLSDRFSAERPKGSFSTLEIQRTEQGDSAMYLCASSRLSGMADTQYFGPGTRLTVL.

There are a few counts of this clonotype. The chain recombines TRBV19 with TRBJ1-1; possibly TRBD1 for D (5 bases). CDR1 is LNHDA and CDR2 is SQIVND in the germline V gene (reference sequence). The CDR3 runs to 14 residues. The ends were cut back, 6 bases at V and 2 bases at J, with 13 bases in the middle. The CDR3 is CASRTQESNTEAFF. The CDR3, as DNA: TGTGCCAGTAGGACACAGGAAAGCAACACTGAAGCTTTCTTT.

The sample holds many counts of this clonotype. The J gene is TRBJ1-3, the V gene TRBV6-5; TRBD1 aligns across 8 bases. Germline lookup yields CDR1 MNHEY and CDR2 SVGAGI. V shed 4 bases and J 4 bases; nucleotides not matched to a gene: 6. This CDR3 has 15 residues. The CDR3 reads CASSSTGTGGNTIYF. For the CDR3, the DNA is TGTGCCAGCAGTTCTACCGGGACAGGAGGAAACACCATATATTTT.

The table lists this clonotype with a few counts. V gene TRBV7-6 combines with J gene TRBJ2-3, with 8 bases that match TRBD1. The CDR3 contains 14 residues. J was trimmed by 3 bases and V by 5 bases; bases with no gene match: 4. Germline CDR1 SGHVS, CDR2 FNYEAQ. This CDR3 is CASSVTGETDTQYF. Here the CDR3 DNA reads TGTGCCAGCAGCGTGACAGGGGAAACAGATACGCAGTATTTT.